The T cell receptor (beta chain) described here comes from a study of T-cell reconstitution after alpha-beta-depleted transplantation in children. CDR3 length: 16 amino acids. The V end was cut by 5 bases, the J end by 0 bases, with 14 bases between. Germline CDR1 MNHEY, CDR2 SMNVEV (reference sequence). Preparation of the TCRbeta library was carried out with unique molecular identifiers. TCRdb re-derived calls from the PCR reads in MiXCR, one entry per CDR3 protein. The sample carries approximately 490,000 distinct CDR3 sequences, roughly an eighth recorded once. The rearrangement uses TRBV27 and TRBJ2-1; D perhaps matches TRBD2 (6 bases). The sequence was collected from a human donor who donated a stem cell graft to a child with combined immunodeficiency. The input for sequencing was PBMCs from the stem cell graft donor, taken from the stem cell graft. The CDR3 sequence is CASSNRDSSSYNEQFF. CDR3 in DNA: TGTGCCAGCAGTAACCGGGACTCCAGCTCCTACAATGAGCAGTTCTTC.